This entry describes one T cell receptor (beta chain). Its target is not known. The CDR3 totals 14 residues. After removal of 3 bases from V and 3 bases from J, the junction contained 3 bases not matched to a gene. The V gene's germline CDR1 is MNHEY and CDR2 SMNVEV (reference sequence). The data were taken from a study of a mutant IDH1 vaccine in newly diagnosed glioma. Libraries were prepared by immunoSEQ multiplex PCR; TCRdb keeps only in-frame clonotypes and omits some of them. Of approximately 30,000 clones listed, almost 80% were seen once; the top ten hold about 9.3%. Documented time point: week 35, safety follow-up. With topical imiquimod, each dose of the vaccine consisted of 300 ug of mutant IDH1 20-mer peptide.

This receptor was taken from a woman under 40 with glioma. Some clones in this sample may be carry-over from other donors' samples. The chain joins TRBV27 to TRBJ2-3; 7 bases map to TRBD2. The sample here was PBMCs, taken from a glioma patient whose treatment included an IDH1 peptide vaccine. CDR3 loop: CASSFSGSTDTQYF. The CDR3 DNA sequence: TGTGCCAGCAGTTTTAGCGGGTCAACAGATACGCAGTATTTT.